The 20 T cell receptor beta chains below come from one sample, sequenced in a study of blood T cell repertoires in COVID-19 (dated by TCRdb to the early 2020s). Receptor libraries were prepared by the immunoSEQ multiplex PCR assay. TCRdb took this table from immuneACCESS and kept in-frame rearrangements with V and J called. Such tables lack part of the clones; where checked against another copy, unresolved V genes explain under half of the gap, and the rest is unexplained. This sample comprises fewer than 50,000 clones, about 83% of them detected only once. The ten largest clones capture under 50% of the sample. What was sequenced was peripheral blood. These receptors were collected from a woman older than 75 with active or convalescent COVID-19.

The chain combines TRBV10-3 with TRBJ1-1, with 7 bases identical to TRBD1. Losses at the gene ends were 6 bases for V and 4 bases for J; bases not matched to a gene: 8. There are 14 residues in the CDR3. Germline CDR1 is ENHRY and CDR2 is SYGVKD. In DNA, the CDR3 is TGTGCCATCAGCGACGACAGGGCGGGCACTGAAGCTTTCTTT. Residues: CAISDDRAGTEAFF.

The chain combines TRBV2 with TRBJ1-6, with TRBD1 as a possible D gene (5 bases). Trimming stripped 3 bases from V and 12 bases from J, with 15 bases between. Per the germline V gene, CDR1 is SNHLY and CDR2 is FYNNEI. The CDR3 length is 14 residues. The CDR3 coding sequence is TGTGCCAGCAGTGACGAGACATCAGGGTTACCCCTCCACTTT. It codes for CASSDETSGLPLHF.

This clone was recorded many times. This CDR3 reads CASSLARGGPYNEQFF. DNA for the CDR3: TGTGCCAGCAGCTTAGCGCGGGGGGGACCCTACAATGAGCAGTTCTTC. This chain links TRBV7-7 with TRBJ2-1; 9 nucleotides align to TRBD2. There are 16 residues in the CDR3. Looked up from germline, CDR1 is SSHAT and CDR2 is FNYEAQ (reference sequence). With V trimmed by 0 bases and J by 2 bases, 2 bases remained unmatched.

CDR3 DNA: TGCGCCAGCAGCTTCCCGGGAAACCCCTACGAGCAGTACTTC. Amino acid sequence: CASSFPGNPYEQYF. This chain joins TRBV5-1 and TRBJ2-7; D is perhaps TRBD2 (5 bases). Between the trimmed V and J ends, which lost 2 bases and 2 bases, there was a span of 11 bases. There are 14 residues in the CDR3. Per germline, CDR1 SGHRS and CDR2 YFSETQ.

This clone showed up just a few times. The chain is built from TRBV7-3 and TRBJ1-3; 7 nucleotides agree with TRBD1. J gave up 1 base and V 5 bases, and 8 bases lay outside the gene matches. The V gene's germline CDR1 is SGHTA and CDR2 FQGTGA. The CDR3 contains 16 residues. The CDR3 protein is CASSQYPGQSGNTIYF. In nucleotides, the CDR3 is TGTGCCAGCAGCCAGTACCCGGGACAGTCTGGAAACACCATATATTTT.

V is TRBV10-3 and J is TRBJ2-5; 7 bases fit TRBD2. The V gene's germline CDR1 is ENHRY and CDR2 SYGVKD. J was trimmed by 3 bases and V by 3 bases; bases with no gene match: 4. CDR3 length equals 14 residues. The chain's CDR3 is CAISESLAEETQYF. The CDR3 DNA sequence: TGTGCCATCAGTGAAAGTCTAGCGGAAGAGACCCAGTACTTC.

This clone was recorded only once. J is TRBJ1-2 and V is TRBV29-1; 9 nucleotides match TRBD1. This CDR3 comprises 13 residues. Germline assignment: CDR1 SQVTM and CDR2 ANQGSEA. Losses at the gene ends were 4 bases for V and 2 bases for J; bases not matched to a gene: 2. CDR3 DNA: TGCAGCGTTGGGACAGGGGACAACTATGGCTACACCTTC. Protein product: CSVGTGDNYGYTF.

The gene calls are TRBV28 and TRBJ2-3; TRBD1 agrees at 8 bases. The CDR3 runs 14 residues. Germline trimming cut 5 bases from V and 3 bases from J; bases unmatched to any gene: 4. Germline V CDR1 and CDR2: MDHEN, SYDVKM. The DNA for the CDR3 is TGTGCCAGCAGTATCAGGGGGCAGACAGATACGCAGTATTTT. Translating gives CASSIRGQTDTQYF.

Here the CDR3 DNA reads TGTGCCAGCAGTTACTCGTGGCAGGGAACCTACGAGCAGTACTTC. It translates to CASSYSWQGTYEQYF. The rearrangement uses TRBV6-6 and TRBJ2-7, with a tentative D call TRBD1 (5 bases). This CDR3 has 15 residues. V lost 0 bases, J lost 2 bases, and 11 bases lay in between. The germline V gene has CDR1 MNHNY and CDR2 SVGAGI (reference sequence).

CDR3 bases: TGTGCCAGCTCACCACAACTAGCGGGAGGGCCAGATACGCAGTATTTT. Residues: CASSPQLAGGPDTQYF. The rearrangement uses TRBV18 and TRBJ2-3; 13 bases are a match to TRBD2. This CDR3 comprises 16 residues. Germline lookup yields CDR1 KGHSH and CDR2 LQKENI. After removal of 1 base from V and 4 bases from J, the junction contained 2 bases not matched to a gene. The full variable domain, in which reference TRBV18 and TRBJ2-3 provide the parts outside the CDR3, is NAGVMQNPRHLVRRRGQEARLRCSPMKGHSHVYWYRQLPEEGLKFMVYLQKENIIDESGMPKERFSAEFPKEGPSILRIQQVVRGDSAAYFCASSPQLAGGPDTQYFGPGTRLTVL.

The V call is TRBV5-1, the J call TRBJ2-1, with D perhaps matching TRBD2 (6 bases). CDR3 size: 15 residues. Germline V CDR1 and CDR2: SGHRS, YFSETQ. V lost 0 bases, J lost 4 bases, and 11 bases lay in between. Here the CDR3 DNA reads TGCGCCAGCAGCTTGGTGGGGGACTCTTACAATGAGCAGTTCTTC. It codes for CASSLVGDSYNEQFF. Full variable domain (remainder filled in from reference TRBV5-1 and TRBJ2-1): KAGVTQTPRYLIKTRGQQVTLSCSPISGHRSVSWYQQTPGQGLQFLFEYFSETQRNKGNFPGRFSGRQFSNSRSEMNVSTLELGDSALYLCASSLVGDSYNEQFFGPGTRLTVL.

The chain couples TRBV7-9 to TRBJ1-5; 7 bases agree with TRBD1. Germline V CDR1 and CDR2: SEHNR, FQNEAQ (reference sequence). Trimming removed 3 bases from V and 3 bases from J; junction bases left unmatched: 5. This CDR3 is 15 amino acids long. CDR3 in amino acids: CASSLAGTDNQPQHF. CDR3 coding DNA: TGTGCCAGCAGCTTGGCCGGGACAGACAATCAGCCCCAGCATTTT.

The rearrangement links TRBV5-8 to TRBJ2-5; the D is unclear. The V end was cut by 6 bases, the J end by 1 base, with 10 bases between. The CDR3 runs 13 residues. Per germline, CDR1 SGHTS and CDR2 YDEGEE. The CDR3 is CASTEHPQETQYF. The CDR3 region has the DNA TGTGCCAGCACCGAACACCCCCAAGAGACCCAGTACTTC.

The chain combines TRBV5-6 with TRBJ2-3, with 11 bases identical to TRBD2. Germline lookup yields CDR1 SGHDT and CDR2 YYEEEE. This CDR3 has 13 residues. Trimming removed 1 base from V and 15 bases from J; junction bases left unmatched: 7. The CDR3 sequence: CASSLWGTSGSYF. The CDR3 nucleotides read TGTGCCAGCAGCTTGTGGGGGACTAGCGGCTCATATTTT.

DNA for the CDR3: TGTGCCAGCAGTCTCCGGAGCCCCTACGAGCAGTACTTC. This codes for CASSLRSPYEQYF. The chain recombines TRBV7-2 with TRBJ2-7; D unclear. The CDR3 spans 13 residues. Germline V gene data show CDR1 as SGHTA and CDR2 as FQGNSA. V was trimmed by 6 bases and J by 2 bases, leaving 11 bases between them.

The rearrangement links TRBV21-1 to TRBJ2-7; the listed D gene, TRBD1, was not tested against the DNA. TRBV21-1 is a known pseudogene. CDR3 length equals 16 residues. This CDR3 is CASSSQQGWNPYEQYF. The DNA of the CDR3 is TGTGCCAGCAGCAGTCAGCAGGGGTGGAACCCCTACGAGCAGTACTTC.

The chain carries TRBV18 and TRBJ2-7; perhaps TRBD1 as D (6 bases). Deletions cut 1 base from V and 5 bases from J, with 15 bases between. CDR1 KGHSH and CDR2 LQKENI come from the germline V gene. The CDR3 is 15 amino acids. The CDR3 region is CASSPLGAGSDEQYF. The CDR3 DNA sequence: TGTGCCAGCTCACCACTGGGGGCAGGTTCGGACGAGCAGTACTTC. The full variable domain, rest sourced from reference TRBV18 and TRBJ2-7, is NAGVMQNPRHLVRRRGQEARLRCSPMKGHSHVYWYRQLPEEGLKFMVYLQKENIIDESGMPKERFSAEFPKEGPSILRIQQVVRGDSAAYFCASSPLGAGSDEQYFGPGTRLTVT.

The rearrangement joins TRBV9 to TRBJ1-3; D might be TRBD1 (6 bases). The germline gives CDR1 SGDLS, CDR2 YYNGEE. The CDR3 runs to 16 residues. Trimming removed 0 bases from V and 0 bases from J, with 10 bases in between. The CDR3 DNA is TGTGCCAGCAGCGTAGCTATGGACAGCTCTGGAAACACCATATATTTT. Encoded protein: CASSVAMDSSGNTIYF.

The chain is built from TRBV5-1 and TRBJ1-4, with TRBD1 identical over 9 bases. The V segment lost 3 bases and the J segment 8 bases; nucleotides outside the gene matches: 5. Germline loops: CDR1 SGHRS, CDR2 YFSETQ. The CDR3 sequence is 14 residues long. Here the CDR3 DNA reads TGCGCCAGCAGCTCGGACAGGGGCGACGAAAAACTGTTTTTT. Translated, it gives CASSSDRGDEKLFF.

The chain recombines TRBV28 with TRBJ1-2; no reliable D call. The V end was cut by 6 bases, the J end by 0 bases, with 8 bases between. This CDR3 comprises 13 residues. Germline CDR1 is MDHEN and CDR2 is SYDVKM. The CDR3 here is CASSPNANYGYTF. CDR3 DNA: TGTGCCAGCAGCCCTAACGCTAACTATGGCTACACCTTC.